This is a list of T cell receptor beta chains from one sample in a study of cytomegalovirus exposure and HLA in healthy donors. Profiled with immunoSEQ multiplex PCR; TCRdb holds only in-frame clones, not every one. The table has over 150,000 clones, around 70% seen once. Source material: PBMCs. Receptors were obtained from a male donor in good health and CMV-seronegative. Both conserved end residues are part of each CDR3. A D gene is named only where the DNA matches it firmly. Size tells how often a clone was seen (once, few, many) or the class of an expanded clone, and some rows leave it out.

size	J	D	V	length	CDR3	DNA
once	TRBJ1-2	-	TRBV5-1	13	CASSFQGTNGYTF	TGCGCCAGCAGCTTCCAGGGTACGAATGGCTACACCTTC
-	TRBJ2-1	-	TRBV6-6	13	CASSYEGINEQFF	TGTGCCAGCAGTTATGAGGGAATCAATGAGCAGTTCTTC
few	TRBJ1-4	-	TRBV18	15	CASSRQNAEREKLFF	TGTGCCAGCTCACGACAGAACGCCGAACGTGAAAAACTGTTTTTT
-	TRBJ1-1	-	TRBV7-2	15	CASSLQGDMNTEAFF	TGTGCCAGCAGCCTACAAGGGGACATGAACACTGAAGCTTTCTTT
-	TRBJ1-4	TRBD1	TRBV29-1	16	CSVMGGQGPTNEKLFF	TGCAGCGTTATGGGGGGACAGGGGCCAACTAATGAAAAACTGTTTTTT
-	TRBJ2-3	TRBD2	TRBV7-2	17	CASSLSVTSGFTDTQYF	TGTGCCAGCAGCTTATCGGTGACTAGCGGCTTCACAGATACGCAGTATTTT
-	TRBJ2-3	-	TRBV4-3	19	CASSQELGTEEVRTDTQYF	TGCGCCAGCAGCCAAGAACTCGGAACAGAGGAGGTCAGAACAGATACGCAGTATTTT
-	TRBJ2-1	-	TRBV7-3	15	CASSFQTGSYNEQFF	TGTGCCAGCAGCTTTCAAACTGGGAGCTACAATGAGCAGTTCTTC
-	TRBJ1-2	TRBD1	TRBV7-9	15	CASSPSGTGNYGYTF	TGTGCCAGCAGCCCCTCCGGGACAGGGAACTATGGCTACACCTTC
-	TRBJ1-5	-	TRBV7-9	14	CASSPYQGSQPQHF	TGTGCCAGCAGCCCCTACCAGGGGTCTCAGCCCCAGCATTTT
-	TRBJ2-4	TRBD2	TRBV19	18	CASSIEVSSGGGGNIQYF	TGTGCCAGTAGTATAGAAGTTAGTAGCGGGGGCGGGGGAAACATTCAGTACTTC
-	TRBJ2-7	TRBD2	TRBV19	15	CASSISAGTSYEQYF	TGTGCCAGTAGTATATCAGCGGGAACCTCCTACGAGCAGTACTTC
-	TRBJ1-5	TRBD1	TRBV11-2	15	CASSLGRGLGQPQHF	TGTGCCAGCAGCTTAGGGAGGGGGCTGGGGCAGCCCCAGCATTTT
-	TRBJ2-7	TRBD1	TRBV19	18	CASSIGVRHRGLSYEQYF	TGTGCCAGTAGTATAGGGGTCCGCCACAGGGGCCTTTCCTACGAGCAGTACTTC
few	TRBJ1-2	TRBD1	TRBV6-6	14	CASSYDDREDGYTF	TGTGCCAGCAGTTACGACGACAGGGAAGATGGCTACACCTTC
-	TRBJ2-1	TRBD2	TRBV30	14	CAWTLAGGYNEQFF	TGTGCCTGGACCCTAGCGGGGGGTTACAATGAGCAGTTCTTC
-	TRBJ1-3	-	TRBV2	13	CASSPAGNFPLYF	TGTGCCAGCAGTCCGGCGGGGAACTTCCCCTTATATTTT
-	TRBJ1-6	-	TRBV6-6	14	CASSYSRGGSPLHF	TGTGCCAGCAGTTACAGCAGGGGTGGTTCACCCCTCCACTTT
-	TRBJ1-2	-	TRBV19	13	CASTGRGGDGYTF	TGTGCCAGTACAGGGAGGGGAGGAGATGGCTACACCTTC
few	TRBJ1-5	TRBD1	TRBV28	12	CASGTPGQGLHF	TGTGCCAGCGGAACACCGGGACAGGGCTTGCATTTT
-	TRBJ1-1	-	TRBV19	13	CASSILGVTEAFF	TGTGCCAGTAGTATATTAGGGGTGACTGAAGCTTTCTTT